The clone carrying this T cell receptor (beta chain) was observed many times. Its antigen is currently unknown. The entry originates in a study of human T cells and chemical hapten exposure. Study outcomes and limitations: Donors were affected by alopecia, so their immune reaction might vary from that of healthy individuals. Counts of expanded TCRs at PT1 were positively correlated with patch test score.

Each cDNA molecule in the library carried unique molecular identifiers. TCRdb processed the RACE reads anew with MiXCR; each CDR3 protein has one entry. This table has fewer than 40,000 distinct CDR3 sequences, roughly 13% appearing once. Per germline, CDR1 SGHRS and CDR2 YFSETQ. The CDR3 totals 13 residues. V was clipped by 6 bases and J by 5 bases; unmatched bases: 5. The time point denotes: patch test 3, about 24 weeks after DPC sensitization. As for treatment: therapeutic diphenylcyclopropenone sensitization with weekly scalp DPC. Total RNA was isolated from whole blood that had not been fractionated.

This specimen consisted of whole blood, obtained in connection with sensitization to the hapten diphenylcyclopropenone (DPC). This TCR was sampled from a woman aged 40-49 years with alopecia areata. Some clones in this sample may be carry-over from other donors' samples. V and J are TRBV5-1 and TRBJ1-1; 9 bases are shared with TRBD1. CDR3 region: CASIADRGTEAFF. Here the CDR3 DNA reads TGCGCCAGCATCGCCGACAGGGGGACTGAAGCTTTCTTT.